This record looks at one TCR beta chain sequence and its context. The CDR3 has 12 residues. CDR1 is MNHEY and CDR2 is SVGAGI in the germline V gene. The trim removed 5 bases at V and 7 bases at J, leaving 3 bases unmatched. This sample is part of a study of blood T cell repertoires in COVID-19. Original analysis: Reference gene primer amplification gave estimated nucleated cell counts. The protocol was immunoSEQ multiplex PCR, while the TCRdb copy is restricted to in-frame clones and leaves out a portion. That table gives V, J and clone size, and the DNA gave D and trimming. The sample lists more than 350,000 clones, roughly nine tenths occurring once. Enrolment of Seattle patients took place during active infection, and they were followed longitudinally.

The V gene is TRBV6-5, the J gene TRBJ1-2; TRBD1 matches 8 bases. Sequencing was carried out using peripheral blood. The receptor was isolated from a woman under 40 with COVID-19, enrolled during active disease. In DNA form, the CDR3 reads TGTGCCAGCAGTCCGACAGGGGTTGGCTACACCTTC. This encodes CASSPTGVGYTF.